This TCR beta chain stems from a study of blood T cell repertoires in COVID-19. This table comes from immunoSEQ multiplex PCR, and its TCRdb copy is limited to in-frame clones, with some not included. The data hold some 490,000 clones, with approximately 86% observed a single time. V was cut by 8 bases and J by 7 bases, with 14 bases left in between. The CDR3 loop spans 13 amino acids. Germline CDR1 is SNHLY and CDR2 is FYNNEI. The J gene is TRBJ2-2, the V gene TRBV2; a possible D gene is TRBD2 (5 bases). The sequencing sample was made of PBMCs or T cells enriched from blood (not recorded which). This TCR was recovered from a woman aged 60-75 years who had recovered from COVID-19. The chain's CDR3 is CASGLAGVGELFF. CDR3 sequence (DNA): TGTGCCAGCGGCTTAGCCGGGGTCGGGGAGCTGTTTTTT.